The TCR beta chain described here comes from a study of vaccination effects on CD4 cells after COVID-19. General study findings and limits: Marked clonal contraction was seen late after vaccination (in both infection- and vaccine-induced clones). Common cold coronaviruses were cross-recognized by only 1 of 255 vaccine-induced clones in healthy vaccinees.

Generated by immunoSEQ multiplex PCR, the TCRdb table keeps only in-frame clones and is missing some. This sample has around 63,000 clones, with around 75% found just once. As concerns this clone: Its antigen is not known.

Sequencing in the ViraFEST assay came after antigen-specific CD4+ T cells had been expanded with viral peptide pools, which were used to stimulate PBMC. The culture ran for 10 days, and then CD4+ T cells were isolated. Neither prior SARS-CoV-2 infection nor positive nucleocapsid antibodies were present in the vaccine recipients. Wells each received around 2.2 million PBMC, cultured with 10 IU/ml IL-2 and approximately 10 ug/ml peptides. On days 3 and 7, fresh IL-2 medium replaced half the medium. The V gene lost 0 bases and the J gene lost 4 bases, with 8 bases spanning the gap. Germline lookup yields CDR1 SGHRS and CDR2 YFSETQ. The CDR3 is 14 amino acids.

Sequenced material: CD4+ T cells from PBMCs cultured with HCoV-OC43 spike peptides, taken before COVID-19 vaccination. Sample subset: HCoV-OC43 spike overlapping peptide pool stimulation. The chain recombines TRBV5-1 with TRBJ1-3; D is undetermined. The clonotype originates from a human donor who received a COVID-19 vaccine. CDR3 nucleotide sequence: TGCGCCAGCAGCTTGGTGACACCCGGAAACACCATATATTTT. Protein product: CASSLVTPGNTIYF.